These 13 T cell receptor beta chains originate from one sample sequenced in a study of technical replicates of blood from several donors. The data were produced by immunoSEQ multiplex PCR, yet TCRdb's version contains in-frame clones alone and is incomplete. The sample lists about 83,000 clones, approximately 96% occurring once. The specimen was T cells isolated from PBMCs. All receptors come from a human donor in good health.

This chain links TRBV18 with TRBJ2-6; 9 bases line up with TRBD2. Trimming at V came to 5 bases and at J to 0 bases, leaving 2 bases not matched to a gene. The CDR3 consists of 16 residues. The V gene's germline CDR1 is KGHSH and CDR2 LQKENI. The DNA of the CDR3 is TGTGCCAGCTCAGAGCGGGAGGACTCTGGGGCCAACGTCCTGACTTTC. Translating gives CASSEREDSGANVLTF.

The rearrangement joins TRBV7-2 to TRBJ2-3, with TRBD2 identical over 11 bases. The V gene's germline CDR1 is SGHTA and CDR2 FQGNSA. V lost 5 bases to trimming and J lost 0 bases; unmatched junction nucleotides: 13. The length of the CDR3 is 19 residues. CDR3 sequence: CASSRSGRAHHSSTDTQYF. For the CDR3, the DNA is TGTGCCAGCAGCCGTAGCGGGAGGGCCCACCATTCTAGCACAGATACGCAGTATTTT.

The rearrangement links TRBV2 to TRBJ1-1; possible D gene TRBD1, 6 bases. Germline CDR1 is SNHLY and CDR2 is FYNNEI. CDR3 length: 12 amino acids. V gave up 6 bases and J gave up 5 bases, with 10 bases separating them. CDR3 sequence: CASRMGATEAFF. The CDR3 DNA reads TGTGCCAGCAGGATGGGGGCTACTGAAGCTTTCTTT.

This clone was counted once. The chain joins TRBV7-8 to TRBJ1-5, with 11 positions matching TRBD1. J was trimmed by 5 bases and V by 1 base; bases with no gene match: 4. The CDR3 has 16 residues. Per germline, CDR1 SGHVS and CDR2 FQNEAQ. CDR3 sequence: CASSLGRTGGYQPQHF. CDR3 in DNA: TGTGCCAGCAGCTTAGGTCGGACAGGGGGCTATCAGCCCCAGCATTTT.

The chain employs TRBV11-2 and TRBJ2-3, with TRBD2 matching 8 bases. After removal of 0 bases from V and 4 bases from J, the junction contained 3 bases not matched to a gene. Per germline, CDR1 SGHAT and CDR2 FQNNGV. The CDR3 spans 15 residues. In DNA, the CDR3 is TGTGCCAGCAGCTTAGACTGGACTAGCTCAGATACGCAGTATTTT. This codes for CASSLDWTSSDTQYF.

The chain has TRBV30 and TRBJ2-7; 12 bases line up with TRBD2. The CDR3 is 14 amino acids. CDR1 GTSNPN and CDR2 SVGIG come from the germline V gene (reference sequence). J was trimmed by 3 bases and V by 3 bases; bases with no gene match: 3. CDR3 region: CAWRAGLAGYEQYF. Here the CDR3 DNA reads TGTGCCTGGAGAGCGGGACTAGCGGGCTACGAGCAGTACTTC.

This chain joins TRBV5-6 and TRBJ1-4, with 9 bases that match TRBD1. The CDR3 covers 15 residues. V lost 4 bases to trimming and J lost 7 bases; unmatched junction nucleotides: 8. From germline, CDR1 is SGHDT and CDR2 YYEEEE. CDR3 amino acids: CASSVGDREVEKLFF. Written as DNA, the CDR3 is TGTGCCAGCAGCGTGGGGGACAGGGAAGTTGAAAAACTGTTTTTT.

This clone came up once. This chain uses TRBV4-3 with TRBJ1-2; TRBD1 is a possible D gene (5 bases). Trimming removed 5 bases from V and 5 bases from J, with 18 bases in between. Germline V gene sequence: CDR1 LGHNA, CDR2 YSLEER. This CDR3 has 15 amino acids. DNA of the CDR3: TGCGCCAGCAGCGGGGACGGACGTAGCGGTTATGGCTACACCTTC. Protein: CASSGDGRSGYGYTF.

CDR3 sequence: CASSLEASGAYEQYF. The CDR3 nucleotides read TGCGCCAGCAGCTTGGAGGCTAGCGGGGCCTACGAGCAGTACTTC. V and J are TRBV5-1 and TRBJ2-7; 9 nucleotides align to TRBD2. Germline CDR1 reads SGHRS; CDR2 reads YFSETQ. The CDR3 sequence is 15 residues long. V was clipped by 0 bases and J by 2 bases; unmatched bases: 3.

This clone has a single count. This rearrangement joins TRBV10-3 to TRBJ2-7, with a weak D call TRBD2 (6 bases). Germline V CDR1 and CDR2: ENHRY, SYGVKD. This CDR3 spans 15 amino acids. Trimming stripped 6 bases from V and 0 bases from J, with 15 bases between. In DNA form, the CDR3 reads TGTGCCATCAGACCCATAGCGGATAGCTCCTACGAGCAGTACTTC. As protein: CAIRPIADSSYEQYF.

The chain is built from TRBV11-2 and TRBJ2-7, with TRBD1 identical over 10 bases. Germline V CDR1 and CDR2: SGHAT, FQNNGV. The ends lost 5 bases at V and 6 bases at J; junction bases unmatched: 7. The CDR3 extends over 14 amino acids. Here the CDR3 DNA reads TGTGCCAGCAGCAACCGGGACAGGGGAGGCGAGCAGTACTTC. Encoded protein: CASSNRDRGGEQYF. Supplemented by reference TRBV11-2 and TRBJ2-7, the full variable domain reads EAGVAQSPRYKIIEKRQSVAFWCNPISGHATLYWYQQILGQGPKLLIQFQNNGVVDDSQLPKDRFSAERLKGVDSTLKIQPAKLEDSAVYLCASSNRDRGGEQYFGPGTRLTVT.

V and J are TRBV5-1 and TRBJ2-2, with 7 bases identical to TRBD2. The J segment lost 5 bases and the V segment lost 1 base, leaving 2 bases of the junction unmatched. Germline assignment: CDR1 SGHRS and CDR2 YFSETQ. The CDR3 consists of 14 residues. The CDR3 region has the DNA TGCGCCAGCAGCTTGAGCGGGATTACCGGGGAGCTGTTTTTT. This sequence encodes CASSLSGITGELFF.

The CDR3 DNA sequence: TGCAGCTCCAGGGACACCGGGACCCAGTACTTC. It specifies CSSRDTGTQYF. The chain couples TRBV29-1 to TRBJ2-5; D might be TRBD1 (6 bases). CDR3 length: 11 residues. V lost 8 bases to trimming and J lost 7 bases, with 14 bases between them. CDR1 is SQVTM, CDR2 ANQGSEA, per germline. Together with reference TRBV29-1 and TRBJ2-5, the CDR3 gives the full variable domain: SAVISQKPSRDICQRGTSLTIQCQVDSQVTMMFWYRQQPGQSLTLIATANQGSEATYESGFVIDKFPISRPNLTFSTLTVSNMSPEDSSIYLCSSRDTGTQYFGPGTRLLVL.